What follows are 20 T cell receptor beta chains derived from one specimen sequenced in a study of blood T cell repertoires in COVID-19. The repertoire was sequenced with immunoSEQ multiplex PCR; TCRdb's copy has only in-frame clones and lacks some. The table lists a few hundred thousand clones, 89% of them singletons, with approximately 2% in the top ten. The sequenced sample consisted of peripheral blood. These receptors all stem from a woman aged 25 to 45 with COVID-19, enrolled during active disease.

V and J are TRBV5-4 and TRBJ2-3; 9 positions agree with TRBD2. The junction had 8 bases not matched to a gene; V was cut back by 4 bases and J by 2 bases. Germline V gene sequence: CDR1 SGHNT, CDR2 YYREEE (reference sequence). This CDR3 is 16 amino acids long. This CDR3 reads CASSLQRGADTDTQYF. CDR3 coding DNA: TGTGCCAGCAGCCTCCAGCGGGGGGCCGACACAGATACGCAGTATTTT.

This chain joins TRBV5-6 and TRBJ2-7, with 9 positions matching TRBD2. This CDR3 spans 14 amino acids. Germline trimming cut 5 bases from V and 3 bases from J; bases unmatched to any gene: 6. In germline, CDR1 is SGHDT, CDR2 YYEEEE. The CDR3 loop reads CASRFSGGNYEQYF. The CDR3 DNA reads TGTGCCAGCAGATTTAGCGGGGGAAACTACGAGCAGTACTTC.

V and J are TRBV6-5 and TRBJ1-3, with unresolved D. V was trimmed by 0 bases and J by 0 bases, leaving 3 bases between them. The CDR3 runs 14 residues. The germline V gene encodes CDR1 MNHEY and CDR2 SVGAGI. CDR3 bases: TGTGCCAGCAGTTACTCCGGCTCTGGAAACACCATATATTTT. This gives the protein CASSYSGSGNTIYF.

The chain couples TRBV27 to TRBJ1-2, with 10 bases that match TRBD1. Germline V gene sequence: CDR1 MNHEY, CDR2 SMNVEV (reference sequence). The ends lost 6 bases at V and 7 bases at J; junction bases unmatched: 14. The length of the CDR3 is 16 residues. The CDR3 loop reads CASRRQGAAGFGGYTF. The DNA for the CDR3 is TGTGCCAGCAGACGACAGGGGGCTGCTGGTTTCGGTGGCTACACCTTC.

This chain connects TRBV12-3 or TRBV12-4 to TRBJ2-7; D is unclear. The CDR3 loop spans 10 amino acids. Trimming stripped 6 bases from V and 6 bases from J, with 6 bases between. The CDR3 DNA reads TGTGCCAGCAGCCCCGGCGAGCAGTACTTC. Its translation is CASSPGEQYF.

The chain joins TRBV5-8 to TRBJ1-2, with D perhaps TRBD1 (6 bases). CDR1 and CDR2 from the germline V gene are SGHTS and YDEGEE. This CDR3 is built from 17 residues. The V end lost 8 bases, the J end lost 7 bases, and 30 bases lay between the germline ends. The CDR3 region is CASYGGASIRLIGGYTF. The CDR3 coding sequence is TGTGCCAGTTATGGGGGGGCGTCGATCCGGCTAATTGGTGGCTACACCTTC.

The chain has TRBV5-8 and TRBJ1-1; 8 bases map to TRBD1. Germline CDR1 is SGHTS and CDR2 is YDEGEE. The trim removed 6 bases at V and 10 bases at J, leaving 11 bases unmatched. CDR3 length equals 13 residues. CDR3 coding DNA: TGTGCCAGCAACTATTACAGGGGGGACGGAGCTTTCTTT. Protein sequence: CASNYYRGDGAFF.

J is TRBJ1-2 and V is TRBV29-1; D perhaps matches TRBD1 (5 bases). The germline V and J ends were trimmed by 0 bases and 7 bases, with 12 bases remaining between them. This CDR3 has 13 amino acids. CDR1 and CDR2 (germline): SQVTM, ANQGSEA. CDR3 coding DNA: TGCAGCGTTGAAGATAGGCAGGGTAGTGGCTACACCTTC. Translated: CSVEDRQGSGYTF.

The rearrangement links TRBV19 to TRBJ2-4; D is uncertain. V shed 1 base and J shed 0 bases, with 13 bases lying between them. Germline V lookup: CDR1 LNHDA, CDR2 SQIVND (reference sequence). The CDR3 has 17 residues. In DNA form, the CDR3 reads TGTGCCAGTAGTATAGGACTCCCCAGAGGAGCCAAAAACATTCAGTACTTC. Translation: CASSIGLPRGAKNIQYF.

The V gene is TRBV6-2 or TRBV6-3, the J gene TRBJ2-7; D unresolved. The CDR3 spans 14 residues. V dropped 5 bases and J dropped 3 bases, with 14 bases sitting between them. The germline gives CDR1 MNHEY, CDR2 SVGEGT. The CDR3 loop is CASSPGRYNYEQYF. CDR3 nucleotide sequence: TGTGCCAGCAGTCCCGGTAGATATAACTACGAGCAGTACTTC.

The V gene is TRBV11-2, the J gene TRBJ1-2, with D unresolved. This CDR3 has 18 residues. V lost 3 bases to trimming and J lost 0 bases, with 20 bases between them. The V gene's germline CDR1 is SGHAT and CDR2 FQNNGV. The CDR3 DNA is TGTGCCAGCAGCTTTAAATTGACAAGAACGATAACTAACTATGGCTACACCTTC. Translation gives CASSFKLTRTITNYGYTF.

This chain uses TRBV7-9 with TRBJ2-5; no clear D. V dropped 0 bases and J dropped 5 bases, with 10 bases sitting between them. This CDR3 region has 14 residues. Germline CDR1 reads SEHNR; CDR2 reads FQNEAQ (reference sequence). This CDR3 reads CASSLAAGSETQYF. CDR3 in DNA: TGTGCCAGCAGCTTAGCGGCAGGTTCGGAGACCCAGTACTTC.

This clone was recorded only once. The genes are TRBV28 and TRBJ1-2, with TRBD1 matching 7 bases. The CDR3 totals 13 residues. The trim removed 9 bases at V and 8 bases at J, leaving 12 bases unmatched. The V gene's germline CDR1 is MDHEN and CDR2 SYDVKM. The CDR3 DNA reads as TGTGCCAGTGCGGGACAGCTGGTGAGCGGCTACACCTTC. Amino acids: CASAGQLVSGYTF.

The rearrangement uses TRBV10-3 and TRBJ1-1; D gene unclear. The germline V gene encodes CDR1 ENHRY and CDR2 SYGVKD. V was trimmed by 6 bases and J by 0 bases, leaving 11 bases between them. The CDR3 runs 14 residues. The DNA of the CDR3 is TGTGCCATCAGGACTGATCTCATGAACACTGAAGCTTTCTTT. Amino acid sequence: CAIRTDLMNTEAFF.

The J gene is TRBJ1-6, the V gene TRBV7-2, with a tentative D call TRBD1 (6 bases). The V and J ends lost 5 bases and 7 bases respectively, with 15 bases between them. The CDR3 consists of 15 residues. CDR1 is SGHTA, CDR2 FQGNSA, per germline. The CDR3 spells CASSPLTGSNSPLHF. DNA of the CDR3: TGTGCCAGCAGCCCACTCACAGGGTCAAATTCACCCCTCCACTTT. Drawing the rest from reference TRBV7-2 and TRBJ1-6, the complete variable domain is GAGVSQSPSNKVTEKGKDVELRCDPISGHTALYWYRQSLGQGLEFLIYFQGNSAPDKSGLPSDRFSAERTGGSVSTLTIQRTQQEDSAVYLCASSPLTGSNSPLHFGNGTRLTVT.

The chain employs TRBV4-3 and TRBJ2-2; D gene ambiguous. CDR3 length: 15 amino acids. From germline, CDR1 is LGHNA and CDR2 YSLEER. Trimming took 3 bases from V and 7 from J, leaving 15 bases between them. CDR3 in amino acids: CASSQVIGDGGELFF. As DNA, the CDR3 is TGCGCCAGCAGCCAGGTCATCGGAGATGGCGGGGAGCTGTTTTTT.

The CDR3 region is CASSMRQGFGRGYTF. In DNA, the CDR3 is TGTGCCAGTAGTATGAGACAGGGCTTTGGGCGCGGCTACACCTTC. V is TRBV19 and J is TRBJ1-2; TRBD1 matches at 7 bases. Germline V lookup: CDR1 LNHDA, CDR2 SQIVND (reference sequence). The CDR3 covers 15 residues. Trimming at V came to 3 bases and at J to 8 bases, leaving 12 bases not matched to a gene.

V gene TRBV7-3 combines with J gene TRBJ2-3; D unclear. Trimming shortened V by 2 bases and J by 3 bases, and 6 bases separated the two germline ends. Germline V gives CDR1 SGHTA, CDR2 FQGTGA. The CDR3 length is 13 residues. The CDR3 spells CASSLLSTDTQYF. The CDR3, as DNA: TGTGCCAGCAGCTTACTTTCTACAGATACGCAGTATTTT.

V gene TRBV11-2 combines with J gene TRBJ1-5; D is ambiguous. Germline lookup yields CDR1 SGHAT and CDR2 FQNNGV. The ends were cut back, 0 bases at V and 4 bases at J, with 4 bases in the middle. The CDR3 has 13 residues. CDR3 loop: CASSLERNQPQHF. For the CDR3, the DNA is TGTGCCAGCAGCTTAGAACGGAATCAGCCCCAGCATTTT.

This chain joins TRBV7-8 and TRBJ1-5, with 8 positions matching TRBD1. V lost 5 bases to trimming and J lost 5 bases; unmatched junction nucleotides: 2. Germline V gene data show CDR1 as SGHVS and CDR2 as FQNEAQ. The length of the CDR3 is 13 residues. The CDR3 here is CASSTDRDQPQHF. CDR3 DNA sequence: TGTGCCAGCAGCACGGACAGGGATCAGCCCCAGCATTTT.